This T cell receptor (beta chain) is drawn from a study of blood T cell repertoires in COVID-19. At the level of the study: The United States, Italy and Spain supplied acute and convalescent COVID-19 samples.

The V gene lost 4 bases and the J gene lost 6 bases, with 15 bases spanning the gap. The CDR3 loop spans 14 amino acids. Germline CDR1 reads MNHEY; CDR2 reads SMNVEV (reference sequence). TCRdb keeps only in-frame clones here, not all; method: immunoSEQ multiplex PCR. The sample records roughly 250,000 clones, around 81% being singletons. This sequence originates from a man in his fifties or sixties with active or convalescent COVID-19. Sequenced input: peripheral blood. This chain links TRBV27 with TRBJ1-2, with D perhaps TRBD1 (5 bases). CDR3 nucleotides: TGTGCCAGCAGTTCGGCGGGGCGGTTTGATGGCTACACCTTC. It translates to CASSSAGRFDGYTF.